The rows below give T cell receptor beta chains drawn from one sample of a study of blood T cell repertoires in COVID-19. Sequenced by immunoSEQ multiplex PCR; TCRdb stores in-frame clones only, minus some. The table includes fewer than 70,000 clones, roughly 83% detected once. The sample taken for sequencing was peripheral blood. These receptor sequences come from a man aged 50 to 59 with active COVID-19. Both conserved end residues are part of each CDR3. The D gene is left open where the match is weak. Not every row has a clone size; where given, it reads once, few, many or a size class.

>TRBV5-1|NA|TRBD2|TRBJ2-5
TGCGCCAGCAGCTTGGCCCCTGGGATAGAGCGGGAGGGCCTTGAGACCCAGTACTTC
CASSLAPGIEREGLETQYF
>TRBV5-1|NA|NA|TRBJ2-1
TGCGCCAGCAGCTTGGGGACATATTACAATGAGCAGTTCTTC
CASSLGTYYNEQFF
>TRBV5-1|NA|TRBD1|TRBJ1-2
TGCGCCAGCAGCTCCTACGGCCTTTCTGACAGGGGCTATGGCTACACCTTC
CASSSYGLSDRGYGYTF
>TRBV4-3|NA|NA|TRBJ2-2
TGCGCCAGCAGCCAAGAGGTCGCGTCCAGGTTGAACACCGGGGAGCTGTTTTTT
CASSQEVASRLNTGELFF
>TRBV5-6|NA|NA|TRBJ1-5
TGTGCCAGCAGCTTGGAGGCAGGGTCGGATCAGCCCCAGCATTTT
CASSLEAGSDQPQHF
>TRBV7-9|NA|TRBD1|TRBJ2-1
TGTGCCAGCAGCGGATGGACAGGGGAGGGGTACAATGAGCAGTTCTTC
CASSGWTGEGYNEQFF
>TRBV13|NA|TRBD2|TRBJ2-7
TGTGCCAGCAGCCGACTGACTAGCCTCCCCTCCTCGGGCCTTTACGAGCAGTACTTC
CASSRLTSLPSSGLYEQYF
>TRBV30|NA|NA|TRBJ1-5
TGTGCCTGGAGTCGGACCACGGGGCAGCCCCAGCATTTT
CAWSRTTGQPQHF
>TRBV12-5|NA|NA|TRBJ2-6
TGTGCTAGTGACCGCCGACAGGCTCCCCTCTCTGGGGCCAACGTCCTGACTTTC
CASDRRQAPLSGANVLTF
>TRBV6-5|NA|NA|TRBJ2-7
TGTGCCAGCAGACGCAGATTATCCGGGTTCGAGCAGTACTTC
CASRRRLSGFEQYF
>TRBV5-6|NA|NA|TRBJ1-3
TGTGCCAGCAGCCCCCGGGGTGGCTACTCTGGAAACACCATATATTTT
CASSPRGGYSGNTIYF
>TRBV2|few|TRBD1|TRBJ2-3
TGTGCCAGCAGGCCTAGGGGGACAGCAGATACGCAGTATTTT
CASRPRGTADTQYF
>TRBV3-1/TRBV3-2|NA|NA|TRBJ2-7
TGTGCCAGCAGCCCTACCTCCTACGAGCAGTACTTC
CASSPTSYEQYF
>TRBV2|NA|NA|TRBJ1-4
TGTGCCAGCAGCCCGGGACTAGGAGGGGAAAAACTGTTTTTT
CASSPGLGGEKLFF
>TRBV5-5|NA|NA|TRBJ2-1
TGTGCCAGCAGCTGGACGGGACACCGGAGCTCCTACAATGAGCAGTTCTTC
CASSWTGHRSSYNEQFF
>TRBV11-2|NA|TRBD1|TRBJ2-4
TGTGCCAGCAGCTCGCGTAACTCCGGGACAGGGGCCAAAAACATTCAGTACTTC
CASSSRNSGTGAKNIQYF
>TRBV4-3|NA|NA|TRBJ1-1
TGCGCCAGCAGCCAGGCCCAGGGCCGGGGGGCACGAGCTTTCTTT
CASSQAQGRGARAFF
>TRBV29-1|NA|TRBD2|TRBJ2-1
TGCAGCGTAGGCGCCCCGGGGGGGGGCAATGAGCAGTTCTTC
CSVGAPGGGNEQFF
>TRBV3-1/TRBV3-2|few|TRBD2|TRBJ2-1
TGTGCCAGCAGCCTCCGAAGGGCGGGAGGGTCCAATGAGCAGTTCTTC
CASSLRRAGGSNEQFF
>TRBV15|NA|NA|TRBJ2-4
TGTGCCACCAGCAGATCCCGACCATCGGGGAACATTCAGTACTTC
CATSRSRPSGNIQYF
>TRBV12-3/TRBV12-4|NA|NA|TRBJ1-5
TGTGCCAGCAGCACGACAGTTCAGCCCCAGCATTTT
CASSTTVQPQHF
>TRBV11-2|few|TRBD1|TRBJ2-1
TGTGCCAGCAGCTTAGCGGACAGGCCTGACAATGAGCAGTTCTTC
CASSLADRPDNEQFF
>TRBV11-2|NA|NA|TRBJ2-7
TGTGCCAGCAGCCCCCGGGAAAGTGTCTACGAGCAGTACTTC
CASSPRESVYEQYF
>TRBV27|few|NA|TRBJ1-2
TGTGCCAGCAGTTTATCCGCCGGGGTGGGGGGGCTCGGCTACACCTTC
CASSLSAGVGGLGYTF
>TRBV3-1/TRBV3-2|NA|NA|TRBJ2-4
TGTGCCAGCAGCCAAGAAGGTGGGGCTAGTCAGGACAAAAACATTCAGTACTTC
CASSQEGGASQDKNIQYF
>TRBV27|once|TRBD1|TRBJ1-2
TGTGCCAGCAGTGCCCCCGGGACAGGGGCTGGCTACACCTTC
CASSAPGTGAGYTF
>TRBV4-1|NA|NA|TRBJ1-2
TGCGCCAGCAGCCATCAGGGCCCGAACTATGGCTACACCTTC
CASSHQGPNYGYTF
>TRBV7-2|NA|TRBD1|TRBJ2-3
TGTGCCAGCAGCTTAGCTTCCCTGACAGGGGCAACAGATACGCAGTATTTT
CASSLASLTGATDTQYF